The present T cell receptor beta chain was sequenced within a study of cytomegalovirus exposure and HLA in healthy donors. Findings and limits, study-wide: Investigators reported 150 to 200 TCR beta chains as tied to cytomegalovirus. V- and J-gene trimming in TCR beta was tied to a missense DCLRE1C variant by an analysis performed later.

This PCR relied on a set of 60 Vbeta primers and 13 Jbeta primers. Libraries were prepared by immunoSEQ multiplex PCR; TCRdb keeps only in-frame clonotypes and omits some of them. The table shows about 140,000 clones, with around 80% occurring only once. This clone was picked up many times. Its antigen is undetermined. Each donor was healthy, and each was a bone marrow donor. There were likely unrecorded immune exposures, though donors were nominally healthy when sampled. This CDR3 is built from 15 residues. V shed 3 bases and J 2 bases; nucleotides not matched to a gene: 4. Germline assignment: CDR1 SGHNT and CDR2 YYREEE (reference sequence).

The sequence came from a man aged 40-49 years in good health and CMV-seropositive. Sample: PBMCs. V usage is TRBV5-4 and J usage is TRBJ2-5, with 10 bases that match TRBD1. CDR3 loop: CASSSDRGTQETQYF. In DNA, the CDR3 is TGTGCCAGCAGCTCGGACAGGGGGACACAAGAGACCCAGTACTTC.